What follows are 10 T cell receptor beta chains derived from one specimen sequenced in a study of tumor-infiltrating lymphocytes in primary liver carcinoma. RNA isolated from unsorted whole blood supplied the blood RNA, with germline DNA also extracted. A primer matching the constant region was used to make TCR beta cDNA from approximately 0.45 ug of total RNA. ARM-PCR, slightly modified, supplied the TCR beta libraries through three nested multiplex PCR rounds. In the first two PCR rounds, TRBV1-TRBV30 forward primers were paired with a C-beta reverse primer, and each round lasted approximately 9 cycles. MiXCR, applied by TCRdb to the multiplex PCR reads, yields one record per CDR3 protein. The sample yields a few hundred thousand distinct CDR3 sequences, approximately 54% seen once. Sequenced material: peripheral blood. All receptors derive from a woman aged 30 to 39 with primary liver carcinoma and hepatitis B virus infection.

This chain uses TRBV4-2 with TRBJ2-2; TRBD2 aligns across 8 bases. Germline V gene lookup returns CDR1 LGHNA and CDR2 YNFKEQ. This CDR3 has 16 amino acids. V lost 3 bases and J lost 5; bases outside the gene matches: 8. CDR3 sequence reads: CASSQELAALTGELFF. As DNA, the CDR3 is TGTGCCAGCAGCCAGGAACTAGCGGCCCTGACCGGGGAGCTGTTTTTT.

This clonotype was counted ten times or more. V gene TRBV12-3 or TRBV12-4 combines with J gene TRBJ1-1, with unresolved D. This CDR3 is built from 12 residues. The CDR3 DNA reads as TGTGCTAGCGCCTCTGCGGAGTCTGAAGCTTTCTTT. Amino acid sequence: CASASAESEAFF.

As concerns this clonotype: A much larger clone is a single base away; this may be a read error. The J gene is TRBJ2-5, the V gene TRBV12-3 or TRBV12-4; possible D gene TRBD2, 6 bases. The CDR3 has 13 residues. V gave up 5 bases and J gave up 4 bases, with 11 bases separating them. The DNA of the CDR3 is TGTGCCAGCAGTCCCGTGGAGGGAGAGACCCAGTACTTC. Its translation is CASSPVEGETQYF.

This sequence joins TRBV12-3 or TRBV12-4 and TRBJ2-1; a weak D match, TRBD1 (6 bases). The ends were cut back, 6 bases at V and 7 bases at J, with 16 bases in the middle. CDR3 length: 14 residues. The CDR3 DNA reads TGTGCCAGCAGCGACAGGATTAATTTAAATGAGCAGTTCTTC. This gives the protein CASSDRINLNEQFF.

Notes on this clonotype: A junction end diverges from the germline sequence, so it may reflect a read error. The V call is TRBV12-3 or TRBV12-4, the J call TRBJ2-3; D might be TRBD1 (5 bases). CDR3 size: 15 residues. Written as DNA, the CDR3 is TGTGCCAGCAGTTTAAATACAGGACGCACAGATACACAGTATTTT. It codes for CASSLNTGRTDTQYF.

As regards this clonotype: This sequence may be a read error, since a much larger clone differs from it by one base. CDR3 in DNA: TGTACCAGCAGCCGGACCGGGACTAGAGCAGATACGCAGTATTTT. Encoded protein: CTSSRTGTRADTQYF. The V call is TRBV6-2 or TRBV6-3, the J call TRBJ2-3; TRBD2 matches at 8 bases. Germline CDR1 and CDR2: MNHEY and SVGEGT. There are 15 residues in the CDR3.

About this clonotype itself: It may be a read error: a sequence one base away is much more abundant. The chain recombines TRBV29-1 with TRBJ1-5; no clear D. Trimming pared 0 bases from V and 4 bases from J, leaving 4 bases between. The CDR3 spans 12 residues. From germline, CDR1 is SQVTM and CDR2 ANQGSEA. For the CDR3, the DNA is TGCAGCGTTGAAGATGAAAATCAGCCCCAGCATTTT. Its protein product is CSVEDENQPQHF. Based on the CDR3 plus reference TRBV29-1 and TRBJ1-5, the full variable domain is SAVISQKPSRDICQRGTSLTIQCQVDSQVTMMFWYRQQPGQSLTLIATANQGSEATYESGFVIDKFPISRPNLTFSTLTVSNMSPEDSSIYLCSVEDENQPQHFGDGTRLSIL.

Details on this clonotype: Sequence at one end of the junction differs from germline and may be a read error. V gene TRBV11-1 combines with J gene TRBJ2-1; TRBD1 might be the D (6 bases). The CDR3 spans 13 residues. Per germline, CDR1 SGHAT and CDR2 FQDESV (reference sequence). As DNA, the CDR3 is TGCGCCAGCAGCTCGGGACATGGCCATGAGCAGTTCTTC. Its translation: CASSSGHGHEQFF.

J is TRBJ2-1 and V is TRBV6-5, with D possibly TRBD2 on 5 matching bases. TRBJ2-7 explains the end of the DNA better; the J call may be wrong. CDR3 length: 18 residues. Germline lookup yields CDR1 MNHEY and CDR2 SVGAGI. The CDR3 DNA reads as TGTGCCAGCCTCGGACCCGGACGGGGAATCAATCCCTCCTACGAGCAGTACTTC. Translated: CASLGPGRGINPSYEQYF.

This clonotype was seen ten or more times. V usage is TRBV11-3 and J usage is TRBJ2-1; 14 bases are shared with TRBD2. CDR3 length equals 18 residues. Germline V gives CDR1 SGHNT, CDR2 YENEEA. The J segment lost 10 bases and the V segment lost 3 bases, leaving 14 bases of the junction unmatched. CDR3 amino acids: CASSFVGSGLAGEGEQFF. The CDR3 coding sequence is TGTGCCAGCAGCTTTGTAGGATCGGGACTAGCGGGAGAGGGCGAGCAGTTCTTC. Based on the CDR3 plus reference TRBV11-3 and TRBJ2-1, the full variable domain is EAGVVQSPRYKIIEKKQPVAFWCNPISGHNTLYWYLQNLGQGPELLIRYENEEAVDDSQLPKDRFSAERLKGVDSTLKIQPAELGDSAVYLCASSFVGSGLAGEGEQFFGPGTRLTVL.